The subject of this entry is one T cell receptor beta chain. Enrollment of patients from Seattle took place during active infection, with longitudinal follow-up. The entry originates in a study of blood T cell repertoires in COVID-19. At the level of the study: PBMCs, B-cell-depleted T cells, or T cells were the source of the cDNA or gDNA that made up the material.

V dropped 0 bases and J dropped 10; count of bases not matched to a gene: 8. Per the germline V gene, CDR1 is MNHEY and CDR2 is SMNVEV (reference sequence). This CDR3 spans 14 amino acids. Original processing notes: Amplification from reference gene primers served as the basis for estimated nucleated cell counts. This table comes from immunoSEQ multiplex PCR, and its TCRdb copy is limited to in-frame clones, with some not included. Clone size and V and J calls were adopted from that table, with D and trimming inferred from the DNA. The data show about 180,000 clones, over 80% seen once. The sequence derives from a woman aged 40 to 50 with COVID-19, enrolled during active disease. The chain uses TRBV27 and TRBJ2-7; TRBD1 aligns across 8 bases. The specimen sequenced was peripheral blood. The CDR3 here is CASSLSRTDRDQYF. The CDR3 nucleotides are TGTGCCAGCAGTTTATCACGTACGGACAGGGACCAGTACTTC.